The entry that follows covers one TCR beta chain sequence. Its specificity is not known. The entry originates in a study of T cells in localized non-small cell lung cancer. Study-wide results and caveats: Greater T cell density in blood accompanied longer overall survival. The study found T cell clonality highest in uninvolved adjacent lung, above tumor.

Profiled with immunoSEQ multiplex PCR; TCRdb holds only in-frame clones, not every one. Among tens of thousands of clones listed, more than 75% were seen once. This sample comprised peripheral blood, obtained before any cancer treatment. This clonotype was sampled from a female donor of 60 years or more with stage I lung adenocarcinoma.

The CDR3 nucleotides read TGTGCCAGCAGACTACCTCTGGGACAGGGATATGGCTACACCTTC. Translated: CASRLPLGQGYGYTF. V usage is TRBV7-2 and J usage is TRBJ1-2; 9 bases fit TRBD1. Looked up from germline, CDR1 is SGHTA and CDR2 is FQGNSA. This CDR3 is 15 amino acids long. The V segment lost 6 bases and the J segment 5 bases; nucleotides outside the gene matches: 10.